This T cell receptor (beta chain) was observed in a study of regulatory T cells in long-lasting Graves disease. Study as a whole: Positivity for TSH receptor antibodies plus over 5 years of antithyroid drugs meant persistent Graves' disease.

With iRepertoire HTBI primers and Arm-PCR of CDR3 regions, TCR beta libraries were built. TCRdb processed the multiplex PCR reads anew with MiXCR; each CDR3 protein has one entry. The data show approximately 470,000 distinct CDR3 sequences, less than 25% seen once. This sample's time point: persistent/refractory GD, antithyroid drugs over 5 years with positive TRAb. Making the TCR library involved RNA that had been extracted from PBMCs. The patients were enrolled through endocrinology in Xi'an, China. The sequenced sample was peripheral blood mononuclear cells (PBMCs), obtained when the disease was refractory, from a patient treated with antithyroid drugs. This receptor was identified in a female donor with Graves disease.

CDR3 in amino acids: CASSEDAENIQYF. Written as DNA, the CDR3 is TGTGCCAGCAGCGAGGACGCAGAAAACATTCAGTACTTC. The chain has TRBV7-9 and TRBJ2-4; D unclear. CDR3 length: 13 residues. With 5 bases removed from V and 5 bases from J, the gap between germline ends came to 10 bases. Germline CDR1 is SEHNR and CDR2 is FQNEAQ (reference sequence).